Reported below is one TCR beta chain. Its specific antigen is unknown. No per-base quality is available; no much larger clone lies one base away. The immunoSEQ Assay, a bias-controlled multiplex PCR, was used to amplify TCRbeta CDR3 regions from genomic DNA. The original methods were these. The number of nucleated cells in each sample was estimated from the amplification of reference gene primers within the assay. Sequence reads were collapsed and filtered to measure the absolute abundance of every unique TCRbeta CDR3 rearrangement. Productive Simpson clonality was computed per sample as the square root of Simpson's diversity index over productive rearrangements. TCRdb took this table from immuneACCESS and kept in-frame rearrangements with V and J called. Such tables lack part of the clones; where checked against another copy, unresolved V genes explain under half of the gap, and the rest is unexplained. That table is the source of V, J and clone size, and D and trimming were worked out from the DNA. The sample contains 150,000 to 200,000 clones, about four fifths of them found a single time. The biggest ten clones account for approximately 11% of the sample.

Inclusive of the bounding cysteine and phenylalanine, the CDR3 is 13 residues long. Only the CDR3 part of the read is kept: 39 bases, read in frame from the first base. V is pruned by 5 bases and J by 3 bases, leaving 2 bases of the junction without a gene match. Reading the germline V gene gives CDR1 SGHTA and CDR2 FQGTGA. This sample was taken from a study of blood T cell repertoires in COVID-19 (dated by TCRdb to the early 2020s). Broadly, across the study: Samples from collaborators originated in the United States, Italy and Spain and spanned both the acute and convalescent phases of COVID-19. The material from the prospective study consisted of cDNA or gDNA derived from T cells, B-cell-depleted T cells, or PBMCs. Subjects who had been exposed to COVID-19, were actively infected with it, or had recovered from it provided the deeply sampled blood TCRbeta repertoires that made up the dataset. The repertoires were released in a freely available public database meant as a resource for research on the immune response to SARS-CoV-2. The samples were drawn from two sources: the first 160 participants of the ongoing ImmuneRACE study, and about 1,300 subjects contributed by 6 global collaborators. A de-identified subject ID, COVID-19 status, age in years and sex were almost always included in the sample metadata. HLA class I and class II types, where available, came from metadata supplied by the sample provider rather than from assay-based typing. Results the study describes overall, beyond this receptor: The amount of clinical and demographic metadata varied by source and participant and was provided uncurated.

Participants in the prospective study were aged roughly 18 to 89 years, lived in 20 to 30 United States geographic areas, and enrolled through a virtual design. In the prospective study, participants were assigned to cohorts based on the clinical history participants reported in a screening survey and a study questionnaire. For ImmuneRACE Cohort 3, a participant was defined as recovered based on two consecutive negative NP/OP PCR tests, clearance by a healthcare professional, or resolution of symptoms. In the prospective study, mobile phlebotomists collected whole blood, serum and a nasopharyngeal or oropharyngeal swab from each participant. Additional blood draws and questionnaires over a 2-month period could optionally be provided by prospective study participants. Blood samples from the prospective study were shipped frozen or at room temperature prior to DNA extraction.

Sequenced input: PBMCs or T cells enriched from blood (not recorded which). The chain was built from TRBV7-3 and TRBJ2-7, and 9 junction bases match TRBD1. The clonotype was recovered from a man between 50 and 59 years old who had recovered from COVID-19. Read as DNA, the sequence is TGTGCCAGCAGCATGGGACAGGGCTACGAGCAGTACTTC. It encodes CASSMGQGYEQYF.